These 23 T cell receptor beta chains share one sample of origin, sequenced in a study of T cell changes during pregnancy in multiple sclerosis. Data came from immunoSEQ multiplex PCR; TCRdb stores just in-frame clones and leaves some out. The table lists 65,000 to 85,000 clones, around 89% of them singletons. Sequenced here: peripheral blood, sampled in the first trimester of pregnancy. Receptor source: a female donor in good health, enrolled as a control in a pregnancy study.

This clone was picked up one time. The chain is built from TRBV5-3 and TRBJ1-4, with 9 bases matching TRBD1. TRBV5-3 is filed as an ORF, its function uncertain. Trimming removed 1 base from V and 8 bases from J; junction bases left unmatched: 12. The CDR3 length is 17 residues. The CDR3 DNA sequence: TGTGCCAGAAGCTTGTCACTAGGACAGGGGTCGGGGGAAAAACTGTTTTTT. Residues: CARSLSLGQGSGEKLFF.

The chain joins TRBV4-2 to TRBJ2-1; a possible D gene is TRBD2 (5 bases). The V gene lost 1 base and the J gene lost 6 bases, with 7 bases spanning the gap. The CDR3 runs 13 residues. Germline CDR1 is LGHNA and CDR2 is YNFKEQ. CDR3 sequence reads: CASSQGRPNEQFF. Here the CDR3 DNA reads TGTGCCAGCAGCCAAGGGAGGCCCAATGAGCAGTTCTTC.

The rearrangement links TRBV5-1 to TRBJ2-1; 7 bases align to TRBD1. The CDR3 length is 15 residues. Germline V gives CDR1 SGHRS, CDR2 YFSETQ. With V trimmed by 4 bases and J by 5 bases, 9 bases remained unmatched. This CDR3 reads CASSGVRDSHNEQFF. The CDR3 coding sequence is TGCGCCAGCAGCGGCGTTAGGGACAGCCACAATGAGCAGTTCTTC.

In nucleotides, the CDR3 is TGTGCCAGCAGTCCTGGACAGGGTCAGATGAACACTGAAGCTTTCTTT. Its translation: CASSPGQGQMNTEAFF. V is TRBV27 and J is TRBJ1-1, with TRBD1 matching over 8 bases. Germline CDR1 and CDR2: MNHEY and SMNVEV (reference sequence). The CDR3 covers 16 residues. The junction had 8 bases not matched to a gene; V was cut back by 5 bases and J by 0 bases.

The rearrangement joins TRBV7-6 to TRBJ1-1; possible D gene TRBD1, 5 bases. Germline V gene sequence: CDR1 SGHVS, CDR2 FNYEAQ. V lost 1 base, J lost 10 bases, and 10 bases lay in between. The CDR3 runs to 12 residues. CDR3 bases: TGTGCCAGCAGCTTAGGACCGGGGGTAGCTTTCTTT. Protein: CASSLGPGVAFF.

The chain has TRBV6-1 and TRBJ2-7; maybe TRBD2 (5 bases). Between the trimmed V and J ends, which lost 2 bases and 7 bases, there was a span of 9 bases. CDR1 and CDR2 (germline): MNHNS, SASEGT. This CDR3 is 12 amino acids long. CDR3 DNA: TGTGCCAGCAGTGAATCTAGGAGGGAGCAGTACTTC. It specifies CASSESRREQYF.

The chain links TRBV6-5 to TRBJ1-2; TRBD1 matches at 8 bases. J gave up 7 bases and V 5 bases, and 9 bases lay outside the gene matches. The CDR3 is 14 residues long. Germline V gives CDR1 MNHEY, CDR2 SVGAGI. CDR3 sequence reads: CASSRGQGAPGYTF. CDR3 coding DNA: TGTGCCAGCAGTCGCGGACAGGGAGCCCCTGGCTACACCTTC.

This chain joins TRBV6-1 and TRBJ1-2; D gene uncertain. Germline values: CDR1 MNHNS, CDR2 SASEGT. Trimming cost V 2 bases and J 13 bases, with 14 bases left between them. The CDR3 is made up of 12 amino acids. In DNA, the CDR3 is TGTGCCAGCAGTGAACTGTCGAGGGCCCCCACCTTC. Protein sequence: CASSELSRAPTF.

The genes are TRBV5-1 and TRBJ2-7, with a weak D call TRBD1 (6 bases). The CDR3 covers 16 residues. Trimming removed 1 base at V and 0 bases at J, with 14 bases between. Germline loops: CDR1 SGHRS, CDR2 YFSETQ. The CDR3 coding sequence is TGCGCCAGCAGCTTGACGACAGGCCCGTCCTCCTACGAGCAGTACTTC. It codes for CASSLTTGPSSYEQYF.

The chain has TRBV5-1 and TRBJ2-2; 8 bases are a match to TRBD1. This CDR3 region has 19 residues. The germline CDR1 and CDR2 sequences are SGHRS and YFSETQ. V shed 4 bases and J 3 bases; nucleotides not matched to a gene: 17. CDR3 residues: CASSIPTTGTGRDTGELFF. The CDR3, as DNA: TGCGCCAGCAGCATTCCGACTACCGGGACAGGCCGTGACACCGGGGAGCTGTTTTTT. The variable domain in full, completed from reference TRBV5-1 and TRBJ2-2, reads KAGVTQTPRYLIKTRGQQVTLSCSPISGHRSVSWYQQTPGQGLQFLFEYFSETQRNKGNFPGRFSGRQFSNSRSEMNVSTLELGDSALYLCASSIPTTGTGRDTGELFFGEGSRLTVL.

The chain links TRBV28 to TRBJ2-1, with 7 bases that match TRBD2. The CDR3 covers 14 residues. V was pared by 2 bases and J by 3 bases, with 1 base of the junction left unmatched. Germline V gives CDR1 MDHEN, CDR2 SYDVKM. This CDR3 is CASSLRDYYNEQFF. DNA of the CDR3: TGTGCCAGCAGTTTAAGGGACTACTACAATGAGCAGTTCTTC. Complete variable domain (other parts from reference TRBV28 and TRBJ2-1): DVKVTQSSRYLVKRTGEKVFLECVQDMDHENMFWYRQDPGLGLRLIYFSYDVKMKEKGDIPEGYSVSREKKERFSLILESASTNQTSMYLCASSLRDYYNEQFFGPGTRLTVL.

The table lists this clone with a count of one. CDR3 sequence reads: CASSLGPEIYEQYF. The CDR3 DNA is TGTGCCAGCAGCTTAGGTCCAGAAATCTACGAGCAGTACTTC. This chain links TRBV7-7 with TRBJ2-7; the D is unclear. Trimming took 1 base from V and 3 from J, leaving 10 bases between them. The CDR3 is made up of 14 amino acids. Germline V gene lookup returns CDR1 SSHAT and CDR2 FNYEAQ (reference sequence).

In its sample, this clone was seen once. The chain has TRBV27 and TRBJ2-7; a possible D gene is TRBD1 (6 bases). The CDR3 has 15 residues. The germline gives CDR1 MNHEY, CDR2 SMNVEV (reference sequence). V lost 5 bases, J lost 2 bases, and 16 bases lay in between. The CDR3 reads CASSAPGTLTYEQYF. As DNA, the CDR3 is TGTGCCAGCAGTGCACCCGGGACATTGACCTACGAGCAGTACTTC.

This chain connects TRBV6-1 to TRBJ2-5, with 8 bases identical to TRBD2. Germline lookup yields CDR1 MNHNS and CDR2 SASEGT. Unmatched junction bases numbered 7, after V lost 3 bases and J lost 7 bases. The CDR3 has 14 amino acids. CDR3 sequence (DNA): TGTGCCAGCAGTGAGGCGGGGGGAATGGGGACCCAGTACTTC. It encodes CASSEAGGMGTQYF.

The rearrangement uses TRBV6-5 and TRBJ2-1, with 8 bases lining up with TRBD2. J gave up 9 bases and V 4 bases, and 14 bases lay outside the gene matches. From germline, CDR1 is MNHEY and CDR2 SVGAGI. This CDR3 has 16 residues. The CDR3 DNA reads as TGTGCCAGCAGTTCAATGCCGCAGCGGGGGTGGAGTGAGCAGTTCTTC. It translates to CASSSMPQRGWSEQFF.

The rearrangement joins TRBV7-2 to TRBJ1-1, with 8 positions matching TRBD1. Germline lookup yields CDR1 SGHTA and CDR2 FQGNSA. The CDR3 has 13 residues. V trimming: 4 bases; J trimming: 4 bases; junction bases outside the gene matches: 2. The CDR3 protein is CASSSGQATEAFF. CDR3 sequence (DNA): TGTGCCAGCAGCTCGGGACAGGCCACTGAAGCTTTCTTT.

The chain carries TRBV5-5 and TRBJ2-5, with TRBD1 as a possible D gene (6 bases). V was pared by 4 bases and J by 2 bases, with 21 bases between. CDR1 SGHKS and CDR2 YYEKEE come from the germline V gene (reference sequence). The CDR3 spans 17 residues. Written as DNA, the CDR3 is TGTGCCAGCAGCCCTGACAGGCAATTCGGGTATCAAGAGACCCAGTACTTC. It encodes CASSPDRQFGYQETQYF.

This chain links TRBV9 with TRBJ2-3; D call uncertain. Trimming pared 4 bases from V and 0 bases from J, leaving 12 bases between. The CDR3 covers 15 residues. Germline CDR1 SGDLS, CDR2 YYNGEE. DNA of the CDR3: TGTGCCAGCAGCTTGGGCCTTACTAGCACAGATACGCAGTATTTT. Residues: CASSLGLTSTDTQYF.

The chain recombines TRBV25-1 with TRBJ1-2; D might be TRBD1 (6 bases). Germline lookup yields CDR1 MGHDK and CDR2 SYGVNS. The ends were cut back, 6 bases at V and 3 bases at J, with 23 bases in the middle. CDR3 length: 17 amino acids. The CDR3, as DNA: TGTGCCAGCAGCACCAGTGGAGGGGGGGGAGGTGACTATGGCTACACCTTC. Amino acids: CASSTSGGGGGDYGYTF.

The V call is TRBV2, the J call TRBJ2-5; D is perhaps TRBD2 (6 bases). Trimming took 6 bases from V and 5 from J, leaving 19 bases between them. Germline CDR1 and CDR2: SNHLY and FYNNEI. The length of the CDR3 is 15 residues. CDR3 loop: CASRVSSGVGETQYF. For the CDR3, the DNA is TGTGCCAGCAGGGTTAGCTCGGGGGTGGGGGAGACCCAGTACTTC.

The chain joins TRBV7-2 to TRBJ1-1; D ambiguous. There are 15 residues in the CDR3. The germline gives CDR1 SGHTA, CDR2 FQGNSA. Trimming took off 3 bases at V and 1 base at J, with 12 bases between the two ends. DNA of the CDR3: TGTGCCAGCAGCTTTGCCCCCGTGAGGAACACTGAAGCTTTCTTT. Its translation is CASSFAPVRNTEAFF.

The V and J genes are TRBV2 and TRBJ1-4; 7 bases map to TRBD1. Germline CDR1 reads SNHLY; CDR2 reads FYNNEI. Trimming at V came to 4 bases and at J to 0 bases, leaving 5 bases not matched to a gene. CDR3 length: 16 amino acids. CDR3 in amino acids: CASSGRDSATNEKLFF. The CDR3 DNA follows: TGTGCCAGCAGTGGACGGGACAGCGCAACTAATGAAAAACTGTTTTTT.

V is TRBV6-1 and J is TRBJ2-7, with D perhaps matching TRBD1 (6 bases). Trimming removed 4 bases at V and 4 bases at J, with 8 bases between. Per germline, CDR1 MNHNS and CDR2 SASEGT. The CDR3 is 12 amino acids. CDR3 DNA sequence: TGTGCCAGCAGTGCTCAGGGGTACGAGCAGTACTTC. Translated: CASSAQGYEQYF.